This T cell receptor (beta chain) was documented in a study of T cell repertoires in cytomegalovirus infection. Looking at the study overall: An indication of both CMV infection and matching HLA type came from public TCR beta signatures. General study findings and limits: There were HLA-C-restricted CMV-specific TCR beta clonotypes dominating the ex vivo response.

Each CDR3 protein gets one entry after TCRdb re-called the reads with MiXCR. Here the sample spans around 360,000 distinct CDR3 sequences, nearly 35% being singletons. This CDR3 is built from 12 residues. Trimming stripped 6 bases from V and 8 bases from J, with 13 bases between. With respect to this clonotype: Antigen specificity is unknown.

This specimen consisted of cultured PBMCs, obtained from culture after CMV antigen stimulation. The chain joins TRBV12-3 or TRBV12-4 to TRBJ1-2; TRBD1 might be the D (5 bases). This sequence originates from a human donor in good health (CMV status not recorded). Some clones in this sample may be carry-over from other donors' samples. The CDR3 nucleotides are TGTGCCAGCAGAAAAGAGGGACGCGGCTACACCTTC. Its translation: CASRKEGRGYTF.